This T cell receptor beta chain is drawn from a study of T-cell reconstitution after alpha-beta-depleted transplantation in children. Unique molecular identifiers tagged the TCRbeta library. TCRdb re-called the PCR reads through MiXCR, storing one row per CDR3 protein. The data show about 540,000 distinct CDR3 sequences, about 16% seen once. With V trimmed by 5 bases and J by 1 base, 9 bases remained unmatched. The CDR3 has 17 residues. The germline gives CDR1 SNHLY, CDR2 FYNNEI. The chain uses TRBV2 and TRBJ2-5, with 11 bases identical to TRBD2. This receptor was identified in a human donor who donated a stem cell graft to a child with acute lymphoblastic leukemia. Sample: PBMCs from the stem cell graft donor, taken from the stem cell graft. The CDR3 sequence is CASSSGSTSGIQETQYF. In DNA form, the CDR3 reads TGTGCCAGCAGTTCTGGTTCGACTAGCGGGATCCAAGAGACCCAGTACTTC.